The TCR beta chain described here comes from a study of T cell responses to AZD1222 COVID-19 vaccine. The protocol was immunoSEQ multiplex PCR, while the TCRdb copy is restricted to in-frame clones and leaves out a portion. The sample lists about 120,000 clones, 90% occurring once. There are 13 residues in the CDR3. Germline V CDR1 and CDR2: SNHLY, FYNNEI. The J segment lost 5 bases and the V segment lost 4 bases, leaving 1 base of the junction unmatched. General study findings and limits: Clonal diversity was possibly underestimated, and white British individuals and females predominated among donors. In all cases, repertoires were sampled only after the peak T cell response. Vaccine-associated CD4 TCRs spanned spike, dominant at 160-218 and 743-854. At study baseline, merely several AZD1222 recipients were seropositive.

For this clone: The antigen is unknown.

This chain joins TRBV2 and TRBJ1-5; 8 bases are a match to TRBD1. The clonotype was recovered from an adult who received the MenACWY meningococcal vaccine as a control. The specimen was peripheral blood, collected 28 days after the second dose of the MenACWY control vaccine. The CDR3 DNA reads TGTGCCAGCAGTGGGACAGGGCATCAGCCCCAGCATTTT. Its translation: CASSGTGHQPQHF.